This T cell receptor (beta chain) came from a study of beta chain features in type 1 diabetes. General observations from the study: Shortening that was moderate but significant affected the TCRB CDR3s of Type 1 diabetes patients in all four CD4+ subsets. Any role of HLA type in TCRB rearrangement remained unresolved here. Shorter templates might be favored by PCR, and equally so in patients and in controls. The naive, central memory and Treg TCRB repertoires showed an apparent similarity that was greater among patients than among healthy donors.

V lost 8 bases to trimming and J lost 6 bases, with 10 bases between them. The germline V gene encodes CDR1 SEHNR and CDR2 FQNEAQ (reference sequence). This CDR3 is 12 amino acids long. In regard to this clone: The target antigen is unknown.

Isolated RNA was reverse transcribed in full, so expressed TCRB transcripts were sequenced. The repertoire was sequenced with immunoSEQ multiplex PCR; TCRdb's copy has only in-frame clones and lacks some. The sample yields about 740,000 clones, roughly 13% seen once. A sort by CD45RO/CCR7/CD25/CD127/CD95/CD27 yielded CD4+ naive, central memory, regulatory and stem cell-like memory cells. The V gene is TRBV7-9, the J gene TRBJ2-2; D possibly corresponds to TRBD1 (6 bases). The clonotype originates from a young man with type 1 diabetes. Sequencing was carried out using naive CD4+ T cells from blood. The CDR3 is CASQGGAGELFF. CDR3 bases: TGTGCCAGCCAAGGGGGTGCCGGGGAGCTGTTTTTT.